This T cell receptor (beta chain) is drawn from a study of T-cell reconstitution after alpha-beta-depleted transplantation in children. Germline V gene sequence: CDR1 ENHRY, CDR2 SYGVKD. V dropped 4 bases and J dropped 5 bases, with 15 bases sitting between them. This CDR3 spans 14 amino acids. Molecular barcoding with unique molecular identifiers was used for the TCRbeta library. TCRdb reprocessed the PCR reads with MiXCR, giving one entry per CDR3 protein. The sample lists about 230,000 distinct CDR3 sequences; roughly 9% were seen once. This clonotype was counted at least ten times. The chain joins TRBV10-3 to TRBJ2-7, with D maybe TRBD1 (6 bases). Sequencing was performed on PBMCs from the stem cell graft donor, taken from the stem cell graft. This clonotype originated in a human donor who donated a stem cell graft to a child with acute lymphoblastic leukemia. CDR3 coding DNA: TGTGCCATCAGTGTCTTGCAGGGGCTCGACGAGCAGTACTTC. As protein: CAISVLQGLDEQYF.